The 5 T cell receptor beta chains below all came from one sample that was sequenced in a study of T-cell reconstitution after alpha-beta-depleted transplantation in children. Preparation of the TCRbeta library was carried out with unique molecular identifiers. In TCRdb, the PCR reads were re-called with MiXCR into one record per CDR3 protein. The sample gives roughly 200,000 distinct CDR3 sequences, approximately 7% of which show up once; 5.5% to 6.5% is in the top ten. The sample was PBMCs, taken before TCRalphabeta/CD19-depleted stem cell transplant. These receptors originate from a boy aged 2 to 10 with acute lymphoblastic leukemia, due to receive a stem cell transplant.

This clonotype turned up a few times. This sequence joins TRBV7-8 and TRBJ1-1, with D possibly matching TRBD1 (5 bases). Trimming shortened V by 6 bases and J by 0 bases, and 11 bases separated the two germline ends. The CDR3 is 14 residues long. The germline V gene has CDR1 SGHVS and CDR2 FQNEAQ. The CDR3 loop is CASSRGRLNTEAFF. The DNA of the CDR3 is TGTGCCAGCAGTAGGGGACGGTTGAACACTGAAGCTTTCTTT.

In this sample, this clonotype turned up many times. The chain carries TRBV20-1 and TRBJ2-7; D is unresolved. The CDR3 runs to 11 residues. The germline V gene has CDR1 DFQATT and CDR2 SNEGSKA (reference sequence). Trimming took off 6 bases at V and 5 bases at J, with 11 bases between the two ends. The CDR3 DNA is TGCAGTGCACGTGGTGGGAACGAGCAGTACTTC. This codes for CSARGGNEQYF.

J is TRBJ2-7 and V is TRBV5-5; D possibly corresponds to TRBD2 (5 bases). The V gene's germline CDR1 is SGHKS and CDR2 YYEKEE (reference sequence). Trimming left V 4 bases short and J 6 bases short, with 8 bases between. The CDR3 loop spans 11 amino acids. Here the CDR3 DNA reads TGTGCCAGCAGCGGCGGAGGCGAGCAGTACTTC. Residues: CASSGGGEQYF.

The V call is TRBV27, the J call TRBJ1-6; the match to TRBD1 covers 9 bases. The length of the CDR3 is 14 residues. V lost 4 bases to trimming and J lost 10 bases; unmatched junction nucleotides: 5. CDR1 and CDR2 from the germline V gene are MNHEY and SMNVEV (reference sequence). CDR3 in amino acids: CASSSGQGTSPLHF. CDR3 DNA sequence: TGTGCCAGCAGTTCCGGACAGGGGACATCACCCCTCCACTTT.

This clonotype was seen only a few times. At one boundary the junction diverges from the germline segment, which might be a read error. This sequence joins TRBV5-1 and TRBJ2-1, with 14 positions matching TRBD2. The CDR3 consists of 16 residues. Germline V gene data show CDR1 as SGHRS and CDR2 as YFSETQ. CDR3 nucleotide sequence: TGCGCTAGCAGGGGGACTAGCGGGAGTTACGGCAATGAGCAGTTCTTC. This codes for CASRGTSGSYGNEQFF.